One and the same sample provided the 32 T cell receptor beta chains below, sequenced in a study of blood T cell repertoires in COVID-19. TCRdb's table, derived via immunoSEQ multiplex PCR, lists solely in-frame clones and lacks some. The sample yields under 350,000 clones, roughly 85% seen once. The material sequenced was PBMCs or T cells enriched from blood (not recorded which). The receptors derive from a woman in her forties with acute COVID-19.

This chain connects TRBV15 to TRBJ2-1, with D possibly matching TRBD2 (6 bases). This CDR3 has 14 amino acids. Trimming shortened V by 5 bases and J by 1 base, and 9 bases separated the two germline ends. Germline V gene data show CDR1 as LNHNV and CDR2 as YYDKDF (reference sequence). The CDR3 here is CATSQAGSYNEQFF. CDR3 coding DNA: TGTGCCACCAGCCAGGCGGGATCCTACAATGAGCAGTTCTTC.

V is TRBV7-9 and J is TRBJ1-4; D not certain. The germline V gene has CDR1 SEHNR and CDR2 FQNEAQ (reference sequence). The CDR3 is 15 residues long. Trimming pared 2 bases from V and 6 bases from J, leaving 13 bases between. The CDR3 reads CASSLTGNQDEKLFF. The CDR3 coding sequence is TGTGCCAGCAGCTTAACGGGAAACCAGGATGAAAAACTGTTTTTT.

The chain employs TRBV2 and TRBJ1-6; weak D call: TRBD1 (5 bases). Germline CDR1 is SNHLY and CDR2 is FYNNEI. The CDR3 sequence is 14 residues long. V shed 3 bases and J shed 10 bases, with 13 bases lying between them. The CDR3 sequence: CASSDAGPGSPLHF. For the CDR3, the DNA is TGTGCCAGCAGTGACGCAGGGCCTGGATCACCCCTCCACTTT.

This clone has just a few counts. The rearrangement joins TRBV7-9 to TRBJ2-5; 7 nucleotides match TRBD2. V lost 1 base, J lost 4 bases, and 9 bases stayed unmatched. CDR1 SEHNR and CDR2 FQNEAQ come from the germline V gene (reference sequence). The CDR3 covers 16 residues. CDR3 nucleotide sequence: TGTGCCAGCAGCTTAGAAACGGGAGGACGGGCAGAGACCCAGTACTTC. Amino acid sequence: CASSLETGGRAETQYF.

J is TRBJ1-4 and V is TRBV5-8, with 7 bases lining up with TRBD1. The CDR3 runs 15 residues. CDR1 is SGHTS and CDR2 is YDEGEE in the germline V gene. The V segment lost 5 bases and the J segment 4 bases; nucleotides outside the gene matches: 8. CDR3: CASRLNRGGNEKLFF. CDR3 DNA sequence: TGTGCCAGCAGACTAAACAGGGGCGGTAATGAAAAACTGTTTTTT.

This chain connects TRBV19 to TRBJ1-4, with 7 bases lining up with TRBD1. CDR1 is LNHDA and CDR2 is SQIVND in the germline V gene (reference sequence). The ends lost 4 bases at V and 0 bases at J; junction bases unmatched: 5. The CDR3 spans 16 residues. CDR3 residues: CASSTRGTATNEKLFF. In DNA, the CDR3 is TGTGCCAGTAGTACCCGGGGGACAGCAACTAATGAAAAACTGTTTTTT. Filled out from reference TRBV19 and TRBJ1-4, the complete variable domain reads DGGITQSPKYLFRKEGQNVTLSCEQNLNHDAMYWYRQDPGQGLRLIYYSQIVNDFQKGDIAEGYSVSREKKESFPLTVTSAQKNPTAFYLCASSTRGTATNEKLFFGSGTQLSVL.

There are a few counts of this clone. The rearrangement uses TRBV7-9 and TRBJ1-2, with D tentatively TRBD1 (6 bases). The germline V gene has CDR1 SEHNR and CDR2 FQNEAQ (reference sequence). Trimming removed 7 bases at V and 8 bases at J, with 14 bases between. This CDR3 comprises 12 residues. The CDR3 region has the DNA TGTGCCAGCAACCCGAAGGGGGTCGGCTACACCTTC. Its translation: CASNPKGVGYTF.

The chain links TRBV5-6 to TRBJ1-2; D is undetermined. This CDR3 region has 15 residues. Trimming pared 0 bases from V and 2 bases from J, leaving 11 bases between. Germline V gene lookup returns CDR1 SGHDT and CDR2 YYEEEE. The CDR3, as DNA: TGTGCCAGCAGCTTGGCCCCCGGTAGCAACTATGGCTACACCTTC. Protein product: CASSLAPGSNYGYTF.

This chain joins TRBV7-3 and TRBJ1-3; the match to TRBD1 covers 11 bases. The length of the CDR3 is 19 residues. The ends lost 0 bases at V and 2 bases at J; junction bases unmatched: 9. Germline CDR1 is SGHTA and CDR2 is FQGTGA. CDR3 nucleotides: TGTGCCAGCAGCTTAACCAGGACAGGGGGCCGCGGGGCTGGAAACACCATATATTTT. Protein: CASSLTRTGGRGAGNTIYF. The full variable domain, rest sourced from reference TRBV7-3 and TRBJ1-3, is GAGVSQTPSNKVTEKGKYVELRCDPISGHTALYWYRQSLGQGPEFLIYFQGTGAADDSGLPNDRFFAVRPEGSVSTLKIQRTERGDSAVYLCASSLTRTGGRGAGNTIYFGEGSWLTVV.

The chain has TRBV27 and TRBJ1-6, with 7 bases identical to TRBD1. The CDR3 totals 16 residues. Losses at the gene ends were 6 bases for V and 5 bases for J; bases not matched to a gene: 10. Germline V gives CDR1 MNHEY, CDR2 SMNVEV (reference sequence). In DNA form, the CDR3 reads TGTGCCAGCAGCCAGAGCTCGGGACAGAATAATTCACCCCTCCACTTT. Its translation is CASSQSSGQNNSPLHF.

The chain's CDR3 is CSASDIGQGNSPLHF. DNA for the CDR3: TGCAGTGCTAGTGACATAGGACAGGGGAATTCACCCCTCCACTTT. The V call is TRBV20-1, the J call TRBJ1-6; 9 nucleotides align to TRBD1. The CDR3 runs to 15 residues. V shed 3 bases and J 7 bases; nucleotides not matched to a gene: 7. Germline V gives CDR1 DFQATT, CDR2 SNEGSKA (reference sequence).

The V gene is TRBV3-1 (or the pseudogene TRBV3-2), the J gene TRBJ2-1; D remains unclear. The V gene lost 1 base and the J gene lost 3 bases, with 13 bases spanning the gap. This CDR3 spans 16 amino acids. Germline assignment: CDR1 LGHDT and CDR2 YNNKEL (reference sequence). The CDR3: CASSQVRLASYNEQFF. Written as DNA, the CDR3 is TGTGCCAGCAGCCAAGTGAGGTTGGCCAGCTACAATGAGCAGTTCTTC.

V and J are TRBV18 and TRBJ1-4, with D perhaps matching TRBD1 (6 bases). The CDR3 is made up of 13 amino acids. The V gene lost 5 bases and the J gene lost 8 bases, with 12 bases spanning the gap. CDR1 and CDR2 (germline): KGHSH, LQKENI. For the CDR3, the DNA is TGTGCCAGCTCAGCCGGGACACAAGAAAAACTGTTTTTT. It is translated as CASSAGTQEKLFF.

The chain has TRBV7-8 and TRBJ1-3, with D hard to call. Per germline, CDR1 SGHVS and CDR2 FQNEAQ. V lost 2 bases, J lost 0 bases, and 14 bases lay in between. CDR3 length equals 17 residues. CDR3 loop: CASSLRGVRPSGNTIYF. The DNA for the CDR3 is TGTGCCAGCAGCTTACGGGGTGTCAGGCCCTCTGGAAACACCATATATTTT.

Here the CDR3 reads CASSLNVGGMADTQYF. In nucleotides, the CDR3 is TGCGCCAGCAGCTTGAATGTAGGCGGGATGGCAGATACGCAGTATTTT. The chain combines TRBV5-1 with TRBJ2-3; maybe TRBD2 (6 bases). V lost 1 base and J lost 4, with 16 bases in between. Looked up from germline, CDR1 is SGHRS and CDR2 is YFSETQ. The CDR3 is 16 amino acids.

The chain uses TRBV7-2 and TRBJ2-5, with TRBD2 matching over 14 bases. The germline V gene encodes CDR1 SGHTA and CDR2 FQGNSA. The V and J ends lost 1 base and 5 bases, in that order; junction bases with no gene match: 6. This CDR3 contains 17 residues. The CDR3 loop is CASSLDGTSGSTETQYF. The CDR3 region has the DNA TGTGCCAGCAGCTTAGACGGGACTAGCGGGAGTACGGAGACCCAGTACTTC. Using reference TRBV7-2 and TRBJ2-5 for the parts outside the CDR3, the full variable domain is GAGVSQSPSNKVTEKGKDVELRCDPISGHTALYWYRQSLGQGLEFLIYFQGNSAPDKSGLPSDRFSAERTGGSVSTLTIQRTQQEDSAVYLCASSLDGTSGSTETQYFGPGTRLLVL.

In this sample, this clone turned up a few times. This chain links TRBV19 with TRBJ1-3; D gene unclear. The CDR3 has 15 amino acids. Germline assignment: CDR1 LNHDA and CDR2 SQIVND (reference sequence). V was pared by 7 bases and J by 2 bases, with 15 bases between. The CDR3 nucleotides are TGTGCCAGTAAGCTTCAGGAAATGGCTGGAAACACCATATATTTT. Residues: CASKLQEMAGNTIYF. The whole variable domain, filled in from reference TRBV19 and TRBJ1-3, reads DGGITQSPKYLFRKEGQNVTLSCEQNLNHDAMYWYRQDPGQGLRLIYYSQIVNDFQKGDIAEGYSVSREKKESFPLTVTSAQKNPTAFYLCASKLQEMAGNTIYFGEGSWLTVV.

This chain uses TRBV11-2 with TRBJ2-1; 10 bases match TRBD2. Germline CDR1 reads SGHAT; CDR2 reads FQNNGV. J gave up 2 bases and V 5 bases, and 9 bases lay outside the gene matches. This CDR3 has 17 residues. CDR3 in amino acids: CASSDDSGGSPYNEQFF. CDR3 nucleotide sequence: TGTGCCAGCAGCGACGATAGCGGGGGGTCCCCCTACAATGAGCAGTTCTTC.

The chain employs TRBV11-3 and TRBJ2-2, with D possibly being TRBD1 (5 bases). V was trimmed by 8 bases and J by 6 bases, leaving 19 bases between them. The CDR3 totals 15 residues. Germline CDR1 and CDR2: SGHNT and YENEEA. The chain's CDR3 is CASGPGAAVPGELFF. CDR3 bases: TGTGCCAGCGGCCCTGGGGCGGCGGTACCCGGGGAGCTGTTTTTT.

The chain carries TRBV5-6 and TRBJ2-5; 8 bases are shared with TRBD2. The junction had 8 bases not matched to a gene; V was cut back by 4 bases and J by 0 bases. The CDR3 has 16 residues. Germline values: CDR1 SGHDT, CDR2 YYEEEE. The CDR3 DNA is TGTGCCAGCAGCCGACTAGCGACCGACTACCAAGAGACCCAGTACTTC. Its protein is CASSRLATDYQETQYF.

The DNA for the CDR3 is TGTGCCAGCAGCCATAGTAGCGGTCTTCTCCCACGGTTCTTC. This sequence encodes CASSHSSGLLPRFF. The J gene is TRBJ2-1, the V gene TRBV3-1 (or the pseudogene TRBV3-2); TRBD2 might be the D (6 bases). Looked up from germline, CDR1 is LGHDT and CDR2 is YNNKEL (reference sequence). The CDR3 contains 14 residues. Between the trimmed V and J ends, which lost 3 bases and 15 bases, there was a span of 21 bases.

The chain is built from TRBV28 and TRBJ1-1; D is ambiguous. Trimming cost V 6 bases and J 0 bases, with 11 bases left between them. The germline V gene encodes CDR1 MDHEN and CDR2 SYDVKM. This CDR3 is 14 amino acids long. Here the CDR3 DNA reads TGTGCCAGCAGGTCAGTGGCCCTGAACACTGAAGCTTTCTTT. Translated: CASRSVALNTEAFF.

The chain is built from TRBV5-6 and TRBJ2-7, with D unresolved. The CDR3 length is 16 residues. The germline gives CDR1 SGHDT, CDR2 YYEEEE. Trimming left V 3 bases short and J 1 base short, with 17 bases between. In nucleotides, the CDR3 is TGTGCCAGCAGCTCCCCCGTATCACTGAATTCCTACGAGCAGTACTTC. It is translated as CASSSPVSLNSYEQYF. The complete variable domain, with remaining parts taken from reference TRBV5-6 and TRBJ2-7, reads DAGVTQSPTHLIKTRGQQVTLRCSPKSGHDTVSWYQQALGQGPQFIFQYYEEEERQRGNFPDRFSGHQFPNYSSELNVNALLLGDSALYLCASSSPVSLNSYEQYFGPGTRLTVT.

This sequence joins TRBV5-4 and TRBJ1-2; a weak D match, TRBD1 (5 bases). Germline V gene data show CDR1 as SGHNT and CDR2 as YYREEE (reference sequence). Deletions cut 0 bases from V and 8 bases from J, with 14 bases between. CDR3 length: 14 residues. As DNA, the CDR3 is TGTGCCAGCAGCTTGGAAGTAGGGGTAAGCGGCTACACCTTC. It yields the protein CASSLEVGVSGYTF.

The chain joins TRBV9 to TRBJ2-3; D might be TRBD1 (6 bases). CDR1 is SGDLS and CDR2 is YYNGEE in the germline V gene. Trimming left V 0 bases short and J 1 base short, with 12 bases between. This CDR3 spans 16 amino acids. The CDR3 DNA reads TGTGCCAGCAGCGTAGTCTGGTCAGGGGGCACAGATACGCAGTATTTT. Its protein is CASSVVWSGGTDTQYF.

A note on this clone: This sample also contains other DNA sequences that code for the same CDR3. The chain employs TRBV24-1 and TRBJ2-1; 13 bases agree with TRBD2. CDR3 length equals 16 residues. Germline V gene data show CDR1 as KGHDR and CDR2 as SFDVKD. V dropped 3 bases and J dropped 8; count of bases not matched to a gene: 6. The chain's CDR3 is CATSDLGLAGVYEQFF. Written as DNA, the CDR3 is TGTGCCACCAGTGATCTAGGACTAGCGGGAGTATATGAGCAGTTCTTC.

V and J are TRBV7-2 and TRBJ2-1, with TRBD2 identical over 8 bases. This CDR3 is 17 amino acids long. With 5 bases clipped from V and 1 base from J, the junction kept 10 bases outside the gene matches. The germline V gene has CDR1 SGHTA and CDR2 FQGNSA. The CDR3 DNA is TGTGCCAGCAGCCCTTATAGCGGGATAGGGTCCTACAATGAGCAGTTCTTC. This codes for CASSPYSGIGSYNEQFF.

The chain couples TRBV28 to TRBJ1-4, with D hard to call. The V gene's germline CDR1 is MDHEN and CDR2 SYDVKM. The CDR3 has 14 amino acids. The V and J ends lost 4 bases and 6 bases respectively, with 12 bases between them. The CDR3 sequence: CASSSPDIDEKLFF. CDR3 coding DNA: TGTGCCAGCAGTTCCCCTGACATAGATGAAAAACTGTTTTTT.

In this sample, this clone turned up once. CDR3 protein: CASSYATGTTQYF. In DNA, the CDR3 is TGTGCCAGCAGTTACGCGACAGGGACTACGCAGTATTTT. This chain connects TRBV6-5 to TRBJ2-3; 7 bases fit TRBD1. The CDR3 consists of 13 residues. The trim removed 2 bases at V and 8 bases at J, leaving 4 bases unmatched. CDR1 and CDR2 (germline): MNHEY, SVGAGI.

V gene TRBV18 combines with J gene TRBJ1-4; possibly TRBD1 for D (6 bases). The length of the CDR3 is 19 residues. Between the trimmed V and J ends, which lost 4 bases and 0 bases, there was a span of 21 bases. Germline V gene sequence: CDR1 KGHSH, CDR2 LQKENI. In DNA form, the CDR3 reads TGTGCCAGCTCACGCTCCGGCCCGGGGGGCAGCGCAACTAATGAAAAACTGTTTTTT. This encodes CASSRSGPGGSATNEKLFF.

This rearrangement joins TRBV6-5 to TRBJ2-5; the D gene is possibly TRBD2 (6 bases). Trimming pared 0 bases from V and 4 bases from J, leaving 9 bases between. The germline CDR1 and CDR2 sequences are MNHEY and SVGAGI. This CDR3 has 14 amino acids. The CDR3 loop is CASSYSRDSETQYF. For the CDR3, the DNA is TGTGCCAGCAGTTACTCACGGGACTCAGAGACCCAGTACTTC.

The chain is built from TRBV7-8 and TRBJ1-2; TRBD1 matches 8 bases. Looked up from germline, CDR1 is SGHVS and CDR2 is FQNEAQ. The CDR3 sequence is 14 residues long. After removal of 1 base from V and 6 bases from J, the junction contained 4 bases not matched to a gene. In DNA, the CDR3 is TGTGCCAGCAGCTTAGGTGCAGGGGGCGATGGCTACACCTTC. It codes for CASSLGAGGDGYTF.